One and the same sample provided the 6 T cell receptor beta chains below, sequenced in a study of blood T cells in healthy people across ages. Combining a sample-barcoded 5' primer with a J-beta primer mix, a second PCR ran for about 7 to 12 cycles. TCRdb used MiXCR to reprocess the 5' RACE reads, holding one entry per CDR3 protein. The sample holds about 640,000 distinct CDR3 sequences, approximately 30% seen once. Sequencing was done on a sample of blood. The origin of the receptors is a woman of 80 years or more in good health.

This clonotype was detected a few times. A much larger clone differs from this one at a single base, so this may be a read error. J is TRBJ2-5 and V is TRBV21-1; the D call TRBD2 from the table was never checked on the DNA. TRBV21-1 is a listed pseudogene. The CDR3 is 14 residues long. The CDR3 protein is CASSKALEEGEQYF. CDR3 sequence (DNA): TGTGCCAGCAGCAAAGCGCTCGAAGAGGGTGAGCAGTACTTC.

There are many counts of this clonotype. The V call is TRBV6-5, the J call TRBJ1-1; 10 bases agree with TRBD1. In germline, CDR1 is MNHEY, CDR2 SVGAGI. V was pared by 0 bases and J by 4 bases, with 2 bases of the junction left unmatched. The CDR3 runs 15 residues. CDR3 in DNA: TGTGCCAGCAGTTACTCTTGGACAGGGGGCACTGAAGCTTTCTTT. Protein product: CASSYSWTGGTEAFF.

Worth noting for this clonotype: A read error may be the cause here, since a much bigger clone is one base away. Here the CDR3 reads CASSYGGRGSTDTQYF. The CDR3 DNA follows: TGTGCCAGCAGTTACGGGGGCAGGGGAAGCACAGATACGCAGTATTTT. This chain uses TRBV6-2 or TRBV6-3 with TRBJ2-3; tentatively, D is TRBD1 (6 bases). The CDR3 runs 16 residues. Germline CDR1 reads MNHEY; CDR2 reads SVGEGT. The V gene lost 2 bases and the J gene lost 0 bases, with 12 bases spanning the gap.

This clonotype was observed many times. The chain has TRBV7-2 and TRBJ1-2; no firm D call. Trimming removed 5 bases at V and 11 bases at J, with 12 bases between. Per the germline V gene, CDR1 is SGHTA and CDR2 is FQGNSA. This CDR3 spans 11 amino acids. The CDR3 sequence: CASSIGRDYTF. Written as DNA, the CDR3 is TGTGCCAGCAGCATCGGACGGGATTACACCTTC.

Concerning this clonotype itself: The missing conserved phenylalanine or tryptophan at the end of this CDR3 makes a read error likely. The V and J genes are TRBV7-2 and TRBJ2-2; TRBD1 might be the D (8 bases). Trimming took off 2 bases at V and 5 bases at J, with 12 bases between the two ends. The CDR3 extends over 15 amino acids. The germline V gene encodes CDR1 SGHTA and CDR2 FQGNSA. The CDR3, as DNA: TGTGCCAGCAGCTTAAAACAGGGGGGGACCGGGGAGCTGTTTGTT. It translates to CASSLKQGGTGELFV.

This clonotype came up many times. The V call is TRBV6-2 or TRBV6-3, the J call TRBJ2-3; no reliable D call. The germline V and J ends were trimmed by 3 bases and 4 bases, with 5 bases remaining between them. CDR1 is MNHEY, CDR2 SVGEGT, per germline. This CDR3 spans 12 amino acids. In nucleotides, the CDR3 is TGTGCCAGCAGTTATACCGCAGATACGCAGTATTTT. Amino acid sequence: CASSYTADTQYF.